The next 20 T cell receptor beta chains were all read from a single sample in a study of OX40 agonist ivuxolimab in advanced cancers. TCRdb keeps only in-frame clones here, not all; method: immunoSEQ multiplex PCR. Of about 61,000 clones in the sample, about nine tenths are singletons; the top ten hold approximately 23%. The specimen was CD4+ or CD8+ T cells sorted from blood, collected in a trial of the OX40 agonist ivuxolimab. The receptors shown here come from an adult with an advanced solid tumor such as melanoma, head and neck, liver or kidney cancer.

The V gene is TRBV28, the J gene TRBJ2-3; either TRBD1 or TRBD2 may fit D (6 bases each). Trimming removed 7 bases from V and 2 bases from J, with 22 bases in between. Germline assignment: CDR1 MDHEN and CDR2 SYDVKM. The CDR3 sequence is 17 residues long. The CDR3 bases are TGTGCCAGCAACAAACCAACGGAGGGGGGTTCCACAGATACGCAGTATTTT. Translating gives CASNKPTEGGSTDTQYF.

The table lists this clone with a count of one. The chain couples TRBV29-1 to TRBJ2-1; 16 bases align to TRBD2. Trimming at V came to 7 bases and at J to 1 base, leaving 10 bases not matched to a gene. Germline V lookup: CDR1 SQVTM, CDR2 ANQGSEA. The CDR3 is made up of 18 amino acids. CDR3 DNA sequence: TGCAGCGCCGAAGGGACTAGCGGGGGGGCAGGGTCCTACAATGAGCAGTTCTTC. Protein: CSAEGTSGGAGSYNEQFF.

The CDR3 nucleotides are TGCGCCAGCAGCCCCACAGCACGTACAGATACGCAGTATTTT. Protein sequence: CASSPTARTDTQYF. V usage is TRBV4-1 and J usage is TRBJ2-3; no clear D. Trimming pared 4 bases from V and 3 bases from J, leaving 11 bases between. The CDR3 is made up of 14 amino acids. Germline V gene lookup returns CDR1 MGHRA and CDR2 YSYEKL.

The V call is TRBV6-5, the J call TRBJ2-1, with D uncertain. Trimming left V 1 base short and J 7 bases short, with 14 bases between. The CDR3 consists of 15 residues. The germline gives CDR1 MNHEY, CDR2 SVGAGI. For the CDR3, the DNA is TGTGCCAGCAGTTACTTTTTGGTCGGGCGAAATGAGCAGTTCTTC. This encodes CASSYFLVGRNEQFF.

The rearrangement joins TRBV30 to TRBJ2-1, with TRBD2 identical over 14 bases. This CDR3 comprises 13 residues. With 8 bases clipped from V and 10 bases from J, the junction kept 7 bases outside the gene matches. The germline gives CDR1 GTSNPN, CDR2 SVGIG (reference sequence). This CDR3 reads CAGGLAGDGEQFF. Written as DNA, the CDR3 is TGTGCCGGGGGACTAGCGGGGGACGGGGAGCAGTTCTTC.

V is TRBV6-5 and J is TRBJ2-7; D possibly corresponds to TRBD2 (5 bases). This CDR3 is 14 amino acids long. Trimming stripped 2 bases from V and 2 bases from J, with 10 bases between. CDR1 is MNHEY, CDR2 SVGAGI, per germline. Written as DNA, the CDR3 is TGTGCCAGCAGTTACGGCCCGGAGGCCTACGAGCAGTACTTC. This translates into CASSYGPEAYEQYF.

V is TRBV30 and J is TRBJ2-3, with no clear D. The CDR3 has 13 residues. Trimming stripped 4 bases from V and 3 bases from J, with 11 bases between. Looked up from germline, CDR1 is GTSNPN and CDR2 is SVGIG (reference sequence). DNA for the CDR3: TGTGCCTGGAACCACGGTGGGACAGATACGCAGTATTTT. Translated, it gives CAWNHGGTDTQYF.

CDR3 sequence (DNA): TGTGCCAGCAGACCCATAGCGGGCGACGCCTACGAGCAGTACTTC. Translated: CASRPIAGDAYEQYF. The chain links TRBV6-1 to TRBJ2-7; 7 bases line up with TRBD2. Germline V gene lookup returns CDR1 MNHNS and CDR2 SASEGT. The CDR3 runs 15 residues. V was pared by 6 bases and J by 2 bases, with 10 bases of the junction left unmatched.

The genes are TRBV6-5 and TRBJ2-7; 8 positions agree with TRBD1. In germline, CDR1 is MNHEY, CDR2 SVGAGI. The CDR3 is made up of 14 amino acids. With 2 bases clipped from V and 7 bases from J, the junction kept 7 bases outside the gene matches. This CDR3 reads CASSYLGQGGEQYF. The CDR3 DNA is TGTGCCAGCAGTTACCTCGGACAGGGCGGAGAGCAGTACTTC.

The genes are TRBV30 and TRBJ1-6; weak D call: TRBD1 (5 bases). In germline, CDR1 is GTSNPN, CDR2 SVGIG (reference sequence). The CDR3 loop spans 14 amino acids. V lost 3 bases to trimming and J lost 6 bases, with 12 bases between them. The CDR3 region has the DNA TGTGCCTGGAGCGCCGGGGCTTTTAATTCACCCCTCCACTTT. It specifies CAWSAGAFNSPLHF.

The chain has TRBV28 and TRBJ2-1; tentative D call: TRBD2 (6 bases). The CDR3 covers 14 residues. In germline, CDR1 is MDHEN, CDR2 SYDVKM. Trimming pared 1 base from V and 9 bases from J, leaving 13 bases between. The DNA for the CDR3 is TGTGCCAGCAGTTTATCCGAGGGACTTACTGAGCAGTTCTTC. Translating gives CASSLSEGLTEQFF.

This chain uses TRBV15 with TRBJ1-6; 7 positions match TRBD1. Germline V gives CDR1 LNHNV, CDR2 YYDKDF (reference sequence). The CDR3 is 14 amino acids. V lost 1 base, J lost 7 bases, and 1 base stayed unmatched. CDR3 sequence reads: CATSRVGQNSPLHF. The CDR3 region has the DNA TGTGCCACCAGCAGAGTGGGACAGAATTCACCCCTCCACTTT.

This chain uses TRBV7-9 with TRBJ1-4; weak D call: TRBD1 (5 bases). Between the trimmed V and J ends, which lost 5 bases and 0 bases, there was a span of 13 bases. This CDR3 has 16 amino acids. Germline V gene sequence: CDR1 SEHNR, CDR2 FQNEAQ (reference sequence). Written as DNA, the CDR3 is TGTGCCAGCAGCCTTCTAGAGGGACCAACTAATGAAAAACTGTTTTTT. It specifies CASSLLEGPTNEKLFF.

V is TRBV30 and J is TRBJ1-1; D is uncertain. V lost 1 base and J 1 base, leaving 7 bases between the germline ends. CDR1 is GTSNPN, CDR2 SVGIG, per germline (reference sequence). The CDR3 is 13 residues long. The CDR3 region has the DNA TGTGCCTGGAGTGACCCAGGGAACACTGAAGCTTTCTTT. Residues: CAWSDPGNTEAFF.

A few counts support this clone. V is TRBV28 and J is TRBJ2-5; 12 bases map to TRBD2. The CDR3 is 15 residues long. The V segment lost 4 bases and the J segment 3 bases; nucleotides outside the gene matches: 3. Per the germline V gene, CDR1 is MDHEN and CDR2 is SYDVKM. In nucleotides, the CDR3 is TGTGCCAGCAGTTCCCTAGCGGGGGGGGAAGAGACCCAGTACTTC. Protein: CASSSLAGGEETQYF.

The J gene is TRBJ2-3, the V gene TRBV13; TRBD2 aligns across 10 bases. Germline assignment: CDR1 PRHDT and CDR2 FYEKMQ (reference sequence). Losses at the gene ends were 7 bases for V and 8 bases for J; bases not matched to a gene: 12. The CDR3 consists of 15 residues. CDR3 in amino acids: CASIQGIAGGGTQYF. Written as DNA, the CDR3 is TGTGCCAGCATTCAGGGCATAGCGGGGGGCGGTACGCAGTATTTT.

V and J are TRBV28 and TRBJ2-3; no definite D call. The CDR3 is made up of 16 amino acids. Trimming took off 3 bases at V and 2 bases at J, with 15 bases between the two ends. Germline V gives CDR1 MDHEN, CDR2 SYDVKM. CDR3 in DNA: TGTGCCAGCAGTTTCGGATCGGTGGTATACACAGATACGCAGTATTTT. Protein product: CASSFGSVVYTDTQYF.

With respect to this clone: Other DNA sequences within the sample encode an identical CDR3. The rearrangement joins TRBV30 to TRBJ2-5; D is uncertain. Trimming shortened V by 1 base and J by 4 bases, and 4 bases separated the two germline ends. The CDR3 is made up of 11 amino acids. The germline gives CDR1 GTSNPN, CDR2 SVGIG (reference sequence). As DNA, the CDR3 is TGTGCCTGGAGTGGGGGAGAGACCCAGTACTTC. The encoded protein is CAWSGGETQYF.

The chain has TRBV28 and TRBJ2-4, with 8 bases lining up with TRBD2. This CDR3 contains 15 residues. V shed 8 bases and J 7 bases; nucleotides not matched to a gene: 13. From germline, CDR1 is MDHEN and CDR2 SYDVKM. This CDR3 reads CASGGREGVWNIQYF. CDR3 DNA: TGTGCCAGCGGGGGACGGGAGGGAGTGTGGAACATTCAGTACTTC.

The rearrangement joins TRBV9 to TRBJ1-6; no clear D. V was clipped by 3 bases and J by 9 bases, with 7 bases between them. Germline V gene data show CDR1 as SGDLS and CDR2 as YYNGEE. The CDR3 has 12 amino acids. The CDR3 reads CASSGMASPLHF. As DNA, the CDR3 is TGTGCCAGCAGCGGGATGGCTTCACCCCTCCACTTT.